The clone carrying this T cell receptor beta chain was seen at least ten times. Its cognate antigen is unknown. These data originate in a study of T cells in Graves' hyperthyroidism and ophthalmopathy. Study details: Specimen type is peripheral blood, collected at initial diagnosis prior to any treatment. The study's findings and limits: Blood shared most expanded thyroid clonotypes above 0.001.

The authors obtained PBMCs from 10 ml of fresh peripheral blood. Template material for amplifying TCR beta CDR3 regions consisted of RNA transcripts. The study used the HTBI primer set for a first-round RT-PCR of the TCR CDR3. TCRdb re-called the multiplex PCR reads with MiXCR, one entry per CDR3 protein. This sample has fewer than 700,000 distinct CDR3 sequences; approximately 17% occur once, and the top ten carry 17%. V lost 6 bases, J lost 2 bases, and 11 bases stayed unmatched. Germline CDR1 MNHEY, CDR2 SVGEGT. The CDR3 contains 17 residues. The sequence was collected from a woman under 30 with Graves' ophthalmopathy. Sequenced input: blood. This sequence joins TRBV6-2 or TRBV6-3 and TRBJ2-3; TRBD2 aligns across 10 bases. CDR3 nucleotides: TGTGCCAGCAGCCCCGTCGAGGGACTAGCGATCACAGATACGCAGTATTTT. It is translated as CASSPVEGLAITDTQYF.